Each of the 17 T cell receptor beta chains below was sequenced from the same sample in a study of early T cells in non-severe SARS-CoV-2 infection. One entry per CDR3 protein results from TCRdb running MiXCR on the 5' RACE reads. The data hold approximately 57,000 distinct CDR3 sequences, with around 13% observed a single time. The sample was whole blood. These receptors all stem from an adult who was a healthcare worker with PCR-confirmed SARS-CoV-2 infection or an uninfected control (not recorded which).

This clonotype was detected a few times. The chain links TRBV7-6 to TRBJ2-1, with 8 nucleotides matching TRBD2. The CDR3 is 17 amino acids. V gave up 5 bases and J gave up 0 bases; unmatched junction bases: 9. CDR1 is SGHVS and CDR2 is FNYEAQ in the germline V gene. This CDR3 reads CASSPPPRGVSYNEQFF. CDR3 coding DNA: TGTGCCAGCAGCCCCCCCCCGCGGGGGGTCTCCTACAATGAGCAGTTCTTC.

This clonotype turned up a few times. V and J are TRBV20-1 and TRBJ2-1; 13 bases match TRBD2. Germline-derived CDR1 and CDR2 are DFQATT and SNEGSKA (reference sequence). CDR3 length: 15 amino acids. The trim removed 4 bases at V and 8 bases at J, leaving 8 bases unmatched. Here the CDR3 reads CSAMPLLAGGYEQFF. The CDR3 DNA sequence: TGCAGTGCTATGCCATTACTAGCGGGGGGGTATGAGCAGTTCTTC.

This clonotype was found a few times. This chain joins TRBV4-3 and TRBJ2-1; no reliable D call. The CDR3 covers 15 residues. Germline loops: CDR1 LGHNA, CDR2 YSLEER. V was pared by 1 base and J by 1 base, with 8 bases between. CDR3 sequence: CASSQGIASYNEQFF. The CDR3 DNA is TGCGCCAGCAGCCAAGGAATAGCATCCTACAATGAGCAGTTCTTC.

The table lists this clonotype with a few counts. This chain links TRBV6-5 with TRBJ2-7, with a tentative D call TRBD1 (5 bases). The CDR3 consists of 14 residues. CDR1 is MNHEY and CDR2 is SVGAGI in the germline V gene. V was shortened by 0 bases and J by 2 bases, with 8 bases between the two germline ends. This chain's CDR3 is CASSYSDRTYEQYF. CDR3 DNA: TGTGCCAGCAGTTACTCCGACAGAACCTACGAGCAGTACTTC.

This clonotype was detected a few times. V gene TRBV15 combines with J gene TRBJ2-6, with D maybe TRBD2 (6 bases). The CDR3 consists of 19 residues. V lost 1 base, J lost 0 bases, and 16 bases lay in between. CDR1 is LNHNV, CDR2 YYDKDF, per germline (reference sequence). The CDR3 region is CATSRAGDGYSSGANVLTF. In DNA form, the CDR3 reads TGTGCCACCAGCAGAGCGGGGGACGGCTACAGCTCTGGGGCCAACGTCCTGACTTTC.

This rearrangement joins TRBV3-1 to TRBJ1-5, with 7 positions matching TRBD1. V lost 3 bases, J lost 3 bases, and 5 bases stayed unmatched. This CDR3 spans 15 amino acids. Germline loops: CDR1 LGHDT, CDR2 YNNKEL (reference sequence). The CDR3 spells CASSHAGTDNQPQHF. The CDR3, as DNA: TGTGCCAGCAGCCACGCCGGGACAGACAATCAGCCCCAGCATTTT. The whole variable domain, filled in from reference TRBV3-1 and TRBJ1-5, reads DTAVSQTPKYLVTQMGNDKSIKCEQNLGHDTMYWYKQDSKKFLKIMFSYNNKELIINETVPNRFSPKSPDKAHLNLHINSLELGDSAVYFCASSHAGTDNQPQHFGDGTRLSIL.

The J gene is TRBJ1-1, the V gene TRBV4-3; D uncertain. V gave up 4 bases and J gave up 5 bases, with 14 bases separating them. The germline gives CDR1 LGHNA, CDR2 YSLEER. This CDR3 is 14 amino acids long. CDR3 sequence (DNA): TGCGCCAGCAGCCCTGGGGTAGGCGGGACTGAAGCTTTCTTT. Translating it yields CASSPGVGGTEAFF.

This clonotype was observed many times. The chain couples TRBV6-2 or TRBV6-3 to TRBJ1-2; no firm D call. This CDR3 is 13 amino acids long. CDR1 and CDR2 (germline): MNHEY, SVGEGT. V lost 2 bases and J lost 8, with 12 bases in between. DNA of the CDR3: TGTGCCAGCAGTTACACGGACGCCGGAGGCTACACCTTC. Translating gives CASSYTDAGGYTF.

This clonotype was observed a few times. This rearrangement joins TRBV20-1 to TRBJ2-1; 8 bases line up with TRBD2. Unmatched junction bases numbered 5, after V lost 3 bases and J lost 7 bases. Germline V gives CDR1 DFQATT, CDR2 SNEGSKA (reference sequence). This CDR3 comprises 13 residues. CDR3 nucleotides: TGCAGTGCTAGCGGGGGGGCCGAGAATGAGCAGTTCTTC. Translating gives CSASGGAENEQFF.

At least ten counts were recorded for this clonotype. The CDR3 DNA follows: TGCAGTGCCCGGACAGGCGGAAAAAACATTCAGTACTTC. Translated: CSARTGGKNIQYF. J is TRBJ2-4 and V is TRBV20-1; 7 bases line up with TRBD1. Germline CDR1 DFQATT, CDR2 SNEGSKA (reference sequence). Germline trimming cut 6 bases from V and 4 bases from J; bases unmatched to any gene: 6. The CDR3 consists of 13 residues.

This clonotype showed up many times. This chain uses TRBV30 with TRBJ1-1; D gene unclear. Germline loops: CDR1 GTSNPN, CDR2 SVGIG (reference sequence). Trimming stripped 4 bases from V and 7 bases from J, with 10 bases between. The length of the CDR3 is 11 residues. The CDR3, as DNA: TGTGCCTGGAAAGAGGAGGATGAAGCTTTCTTT. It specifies CAWKEEDEAFF.

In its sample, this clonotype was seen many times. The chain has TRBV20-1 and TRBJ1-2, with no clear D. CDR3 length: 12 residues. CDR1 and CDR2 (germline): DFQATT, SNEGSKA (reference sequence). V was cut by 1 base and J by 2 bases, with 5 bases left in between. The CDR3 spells CSARVQNYGYTF. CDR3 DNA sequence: TGCAGTGCTAGAGTACAGAACTATGGCTACACCTTC.

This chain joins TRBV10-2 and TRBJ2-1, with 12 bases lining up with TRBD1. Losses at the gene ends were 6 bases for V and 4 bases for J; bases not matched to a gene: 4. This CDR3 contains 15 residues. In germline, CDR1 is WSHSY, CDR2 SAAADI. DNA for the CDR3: TGCGCCAGCAGGCGGGGACAGGGGGCTTACAATGAGCAGTTCTTC. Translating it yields CASRRGQGAYNEQFF.

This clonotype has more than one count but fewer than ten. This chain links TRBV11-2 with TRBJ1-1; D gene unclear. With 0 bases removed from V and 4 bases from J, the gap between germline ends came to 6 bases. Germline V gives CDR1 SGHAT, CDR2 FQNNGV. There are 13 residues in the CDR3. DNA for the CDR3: TGTGCCAGCAGCTTAGAACTGCTCACTGAAGCTTTCTTT. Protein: CASSLELLTEAFF.

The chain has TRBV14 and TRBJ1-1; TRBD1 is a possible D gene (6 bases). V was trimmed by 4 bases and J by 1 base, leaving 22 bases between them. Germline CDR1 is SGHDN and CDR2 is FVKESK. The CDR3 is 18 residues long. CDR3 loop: CASSRYRRGFSKNTEAFF. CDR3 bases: TGTGCCAGCAGCCGATATCGCAGGGGATTCTCTAAGAACACTGAAGCTTTCTTT.

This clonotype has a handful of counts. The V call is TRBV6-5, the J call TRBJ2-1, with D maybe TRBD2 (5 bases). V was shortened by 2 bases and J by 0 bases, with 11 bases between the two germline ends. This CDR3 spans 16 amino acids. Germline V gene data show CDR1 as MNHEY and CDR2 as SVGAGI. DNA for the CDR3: TGTGCCAGCAGTTACCTAGCTATGGGCTCCTACAATGAGCAGTTCTTC. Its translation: CASSYLAMGSYNEQFF.

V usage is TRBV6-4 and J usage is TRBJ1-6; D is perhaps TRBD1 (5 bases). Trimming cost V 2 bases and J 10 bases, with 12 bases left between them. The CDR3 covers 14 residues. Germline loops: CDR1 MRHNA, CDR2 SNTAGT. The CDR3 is CASSDTLGESPLHF. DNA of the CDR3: TGTGCCAGCAGTGACACCCTAGGGGAATCACCCCTCCACTTT.